This entry describes one TCR beta chain. This receptor's antigen is unknown. Base qualities were left out, and no much larger clone turns up one base away. The collaborating institutions used their own protocols to collect whole blood in K2EDTA tubes. Collaborator samples were shipped for TCRbeta analysis as frozen whole blood, isolated PBMCs, or DNA extracted from either sample type. The germline V gene sets CDR1 to SGHTA and CDR2 to FQGNSA. Reading from cysteine to phenylalanine, the CDR3 counts 14 amino acids. Solely the CDR3 DNA is kept, with 42 bases framed from the first base. Trimming removed 1 base from V and 2 bases from J, leaving 9 bases between the germline ends. The data stem from a study of blood T cell repertoires in COVID-19 (dated by TCRdb to the early 2020s). In the study overall: Collaborator samples came from the United States, Italy and Spain and covered acute and convalescent phases of COVID-19. The material from the prospective study consisted of cDNA or gDNA derived from T cells, B-cell-depleted T cells, or PBMCs. Deeply sampled blood TCRbeta repertoires from subjects exposed to, actively infected with, or recovered from COVID-19 were included in the dataset. The repertoires were released in a freely available public database intended as a resource for research on the immune response to SARS-CoV-2. The samples were drawn from the first 160 participants of the ongoing ImmuneRACE study and from 1,254 subjects provided by 6 global collaborators. A de-identified subject ID, COVID-19 status, age in years and sex were almost always included in the sample metadata. Where available, HLA class I and class II types were obtained from metadata supplied by the sample provider rather than from assay-based typing.

The immunoSEQ Assay, a bias-controlled multiplex PCR, was used to amplify TCRbeta CDR3 regions from genomic DNA. Regarding the original processing steps: The number of nucleated cells in each sample was estimated from the amplification of reference gene primers within the assay. Sequence reads were collapsed and filtered to measure the absolute abundance of every unique TCRbeta CDR3 rearrangement. For each sample, productive Simpson clonality was calculated as the square root of Simpson's diversity index across productive rearrangements. TCRdb's version of the immuneACCESS table is confined to in-frame rearrangements and falls short of the full clone set. An unresolved V gene accounts for under half of the shortfall where checked; the remainder is of unknown origin. D and trimming were read from the DNA, whereas the V and J calls and clone size are those reported in that table. In all, the sample holds under 140,000 clones, and 65% to 80% of those were seen once. The ten largest make up about 8.3% of the sample.

Broad study findings and their caveats: The amount of clinical and demographic metadata varied by source and participant and was provided uncurated.

The chain is made from TRBV7-2 and TRBJ2-7; the D region possibly corresponds to TRBD1 (6 bases align). Sequencing was done on a sample of peripheral blood. This TCR derives from a woman aged 55-69 years with acute or convalescent COVID-19. The DNA sequence is given as TGTGCCAGCAGCTTAGTTAGACAGGCCTACGAGCAGTACTTC. It translates to CASSLVRQAYEQYF.